The rows below give T cell receptor beta chains drawn from one sample of a study of shared clonotypes between healthy human individuals. Clones were sequenced by immunoSEQ multiplex PCR, and TCRdb holds only the in-frame ones, with some missing. The data contain about 530,000 clones, 90% to 96% of them singletons. The sequenced sample was naive CD4+ T cells sorted from blood. The receptors originated from a woman in her 30s in good health. Each CDR3 is given without its conserved first and last residue. Fields, in order: J gene, V gene, CDR3 protein.

TRBJ1-2,TRBV6-6,ASRLNGGLNYGYT
TRBJ1-2,TRBV5-4,ASSLQGAAGYT
TRBJ2-1,TRBV27,ASSLGPSWGLNEQF
TRBJ1-4,TRBV5-6,ASSRQGGARFGDEKLF
TRBJ1-2,TRBV6-6,ASSYSSQGAVGGYT
TRBJ1-1,TRBV23-1,ASKTNTEAF
TRBJ1-1,TRBV5-1,ASSLRDSNTEAF
TRBJ2-7,TRBV6-6,ASSRSGSSSYEQY
TRBJ1-1,TRBV14,ASSPQGMSEAF
TRBJ1-1,TRBV19,ASTSYWTGANTEAF
TRBJ2-7,TRBV23-1,ASSLREEY
TRBJ1-5,TRBV19,ASSVGRRQPQH
TRBJ2-5,TRBV27,ARGLDQETQY
TRBJ1-1,TRBV5-5,ASSLAKGWATEAF
TRBJ2-1,TRBV5-1,ASSRTSGSYNEQF
NA,TRBV7-2,ASSSHPGTNYEQY
TRBJ1-1,TRBV19,ASSMRGSPEAF
TRBJ2-3,TRBV7-9,ASTLLAGGGDTQY
TRBJ2-4,TRBV28,ASNWAGGSIQY
TRBJ2-7,TRBV20-1,SARGYEQY
TRBJ2-2,TRBV6-5,ASTRERTGELF
TRBJ1-6,TRBV4-1,ASSLALTPKANSPLH
NA,TRBV6-6,ASSFGGTYEQY
TRBJ2-7,TRBV7-9,ASSREDAKVHEQY
TRBJ2-1,TRBV19,ASTSTLWTSGQGNEQF
TRBJ2-2,TRBV28,ASSFGANTGELF
TRBJ2-5,TRBV6-1,ASRKGWDQETQY
TRBJ2-1,TRBV6-6,ASSPQTELGGQF
TRBJ2-7,TRBV6-5,ASTGPGWSEQY
TRBJ1-5,TRBV28,ASTYRAKYQPQH
TRBJ1-5,TRBV27,ASRPTGGSVQPQH
TRBJ1-4,TRBV2,ASRTDRARGGKLF
TRBJ2-2,TRBV5-1,ASSPRGDTGELF
TRBJ2-7,TRBV25-1,ASSEYGGGRTYEQY
TRBJ2-7,TRBV5-1,ASNPGGAGNEQY
TRBJ2-7,TRBV18,ASSLSSGRTYEQY
TRBJ1-4,TRBV19,ASSMPRGFEKLF
TRBJ1-1,TRBV7-2,ASSYVPGQGVGAF
TRBJ2-1,TRBV7-9,ASSLDSGRNNEQF
TRBJ2-1,TRBV7-9,ASSVYRGQSNEQF
TRBJ2-7,TRBV5-1,ASSLAKGKAYEQY